This passage covers 4 T cell receptor beta chains from one sample sequenced in a study of blood T cell repertoires in COVID-19. Here immunoSEQ multiplex PCR was the method, and the copy in TCRdb shows in-frame clones only, minus some. The repertoire includes 250,000 or so clones, approximately 80% of them detected once, and 3.4% sits in the top ten. The sequenced sample was peripheral blood. All receptors come from a woman between 18 and 29 years old with acute or convalescent COVID-19.

The chain is built from TRBV2 and TRBJ2-7, with 7 bases aligning to TRBD1. CDR1 SNHLY and CDR2 FYNNEI come from the germline V gene. The CDR3 sequence is 14 residues long. V lost 6 bases and J lost 0; bases outside the gene matches: 5. The CDR3 is CASRLTGSSYEQYF. The CDR3 region has the DNA TGTGCCAGCAGGCTGACAGGGAGCTCCTACGAGCAGTACTTC.

The rearrangement joins TRBV12-5 to TRBJ2-5; D possibly corresponds to TRBD2 (6 bases). Germline V lookup: CDR1 LGHNT, CDR2 FRNRAP. V was shortened by 4 bases and J by 2 bases, with 14 bases between the two germline ends. The CDR3 has 15 amino acids. Written as DNA, the CDR3 is TGTGCTAGTGGTTCGGCGGGATCTGGGCAAGAGACCCAGTACTTC. This translates into CASGSAGSGQETQYF.

The chain is built from TRBV3-1 (or the pseudogene TRBV3-2) and TRBJ1-6, with a weak D call TRBD1 (5 bases). The CDR3 runs 15 residues. The germline V gene encodes CDR1 LGHDT and CDR2 YNNKEL (reference sequence). The V end lost 3 bases, the J end lost 4 bases, and 10 bases lay between the germline ends. The CDR3 spells CASSQGGRYNSPLHF. CDR3 in DNA: TGTGCCAGCAGCCAGGGGGGACGGTATAATTCACCCCTCCACTTT.

V and J are TRBV12-5 and TRBJ2-1; weak D call: TRBD2 (5 bases). Deletions cut 4 bases from V and 6 bases from J, with 10 bases between. The CDR3 is 13 residues long. From germline, CDR1 is LGHNT and CDR2 FRNRAP. The CDR3 loop is CASGSTTSNEQFF. In DNA form, the CDR3 reads TGTGCTAGTGGTTCGACAACTAGCAATGAGCAGTTCTTC. Full variable domain (outside the CDR3, taken from reference TRBV12-5 and TRBJ2-1): DARVTQTPRHKVTEMGQEVTMRCQPILGHNTVFWYRQTMMQGLELLAYFRNRAPLDDSGMPKDRFSAEMPDATLATLKIQPSEPRDSAVYFCASGSTTSNEQFFGPGTRLTVL.